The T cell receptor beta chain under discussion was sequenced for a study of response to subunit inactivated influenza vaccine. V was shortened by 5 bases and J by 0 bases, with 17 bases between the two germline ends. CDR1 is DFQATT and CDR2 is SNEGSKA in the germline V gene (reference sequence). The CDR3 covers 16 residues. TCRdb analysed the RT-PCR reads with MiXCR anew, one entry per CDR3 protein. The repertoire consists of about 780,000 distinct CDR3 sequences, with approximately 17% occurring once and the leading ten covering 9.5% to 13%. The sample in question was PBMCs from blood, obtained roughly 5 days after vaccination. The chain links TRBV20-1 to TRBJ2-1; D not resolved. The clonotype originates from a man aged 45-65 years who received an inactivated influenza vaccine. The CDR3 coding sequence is TGCAGTGCTGGCCTCAAGACTCGTAGCTCCTACAATGAGCAGTTCTTC. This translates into CSAGLKTRSSYNEQFF.